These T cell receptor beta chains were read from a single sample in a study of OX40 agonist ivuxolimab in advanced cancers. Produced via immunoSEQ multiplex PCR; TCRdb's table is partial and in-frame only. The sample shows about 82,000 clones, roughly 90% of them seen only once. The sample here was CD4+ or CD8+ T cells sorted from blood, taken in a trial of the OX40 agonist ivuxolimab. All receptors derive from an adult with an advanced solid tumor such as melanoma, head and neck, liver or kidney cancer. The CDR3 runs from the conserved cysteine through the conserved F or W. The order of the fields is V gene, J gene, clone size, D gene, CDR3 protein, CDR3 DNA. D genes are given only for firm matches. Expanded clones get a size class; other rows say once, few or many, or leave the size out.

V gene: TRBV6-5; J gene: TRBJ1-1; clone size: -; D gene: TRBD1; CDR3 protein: CASSARTGVAFF; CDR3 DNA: TGTGCCAGCAGTGCCAGGACAGGGGTGGCTTTCTTT
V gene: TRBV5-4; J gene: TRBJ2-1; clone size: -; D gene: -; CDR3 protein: CASSLTGFNNEQFF; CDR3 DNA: TGTGCCAGCAGCTTGACGGGTTTTAACAATGAGCAGTTCTTC
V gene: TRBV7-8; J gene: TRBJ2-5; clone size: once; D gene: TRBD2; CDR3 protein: CASSLGTSLPAQYF; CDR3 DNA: TGTGCCAGCAGCTTAGGGACTAGCCTCCCCGCCCAGTACTTC
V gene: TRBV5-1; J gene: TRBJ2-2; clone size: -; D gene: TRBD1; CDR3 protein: CASSHTKTGVTGELFF; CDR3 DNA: TGCGCCAGCAGTCACACAAAGACAGGGGTAACCGGGGAGCTGTTTTTT
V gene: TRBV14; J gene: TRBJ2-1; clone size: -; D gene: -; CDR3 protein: CASSQVLGNEQFF; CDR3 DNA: TGTGCCAGCAGCCAAGTTTTAGGCAATGAGCAGTTCTTC
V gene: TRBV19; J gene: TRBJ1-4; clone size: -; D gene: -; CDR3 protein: CASSINWQSNEKLFF; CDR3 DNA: TGTGCCAGTAGTATAAATTGGCAGAGTAATGAAAAACTGTTTTTT
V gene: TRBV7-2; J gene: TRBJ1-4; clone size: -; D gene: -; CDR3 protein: CASSADSMSEKLFF; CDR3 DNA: TGTGCCAGCAGCGCGGACAGCATGTCTGAAAAACTGTTTTTT
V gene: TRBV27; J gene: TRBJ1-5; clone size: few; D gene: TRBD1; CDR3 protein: CASSLSGTGANSNQPQHF; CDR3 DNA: TGTGCCAGCAGTTTGTCCGGGACAGGGGCGAATAGCAATCAGCCCCAGCATTTT
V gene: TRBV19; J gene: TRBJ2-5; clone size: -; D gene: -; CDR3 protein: CASSILSGQETQYF; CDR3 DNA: TGTGCCAGTAGTATCCTGTCCGGCCAAGAGACCCAGTACTTC
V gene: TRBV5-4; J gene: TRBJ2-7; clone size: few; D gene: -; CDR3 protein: CAGSRGSIPYEQYF; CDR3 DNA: TGTGCCGGGTCCAGAGGGTCTATTCCCTACGAGCAGTACTTC
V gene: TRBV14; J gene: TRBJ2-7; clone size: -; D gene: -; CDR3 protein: CASSLLLKSEQYF; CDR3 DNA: TGTGCCAGCAGCCTTCTACTCAAATCCGAGCAGTACTTC
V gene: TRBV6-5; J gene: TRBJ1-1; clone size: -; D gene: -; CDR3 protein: CASSRYLARGAEAFF; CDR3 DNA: TGTGCCAGCAGCCGTTACTTAGCGAGGGGAGCTGAAGCTTTCTTT
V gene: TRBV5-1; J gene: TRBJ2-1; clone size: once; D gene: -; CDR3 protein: CASSLGDNLSYNEQFF; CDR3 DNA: TGCGCCAGCAGCTTGGGGGACAACCTATCCTACAATGAGCAGTTCTTC
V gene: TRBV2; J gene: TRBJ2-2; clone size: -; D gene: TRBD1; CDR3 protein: CASNKRGLHTGELFF; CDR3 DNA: TGTGCCAGCAACAAGAGGGGGCTCCACACCGGGGAGCTGTTTTTT
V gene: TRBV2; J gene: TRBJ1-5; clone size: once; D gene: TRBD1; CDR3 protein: CASSEWGQISNQPQHF; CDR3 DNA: TGTGCCAGCAGTGAATGGGGACAGATTAGCAATCAGCCCCAGCATTTT
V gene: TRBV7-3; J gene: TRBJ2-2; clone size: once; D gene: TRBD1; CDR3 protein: CASSLKGQDPTGELFF; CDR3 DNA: TGTGCCAGCAGCTTAAAAGGACAGGACCCCACCGGGGAGCTGTTTTTT
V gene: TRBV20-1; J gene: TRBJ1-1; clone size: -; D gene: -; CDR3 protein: CSARELTEAFF; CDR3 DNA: TGCAGTGCTCGAGAGCTCACTGAAGCTTTCTTT
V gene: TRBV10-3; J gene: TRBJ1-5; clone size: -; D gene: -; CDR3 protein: CAISESGTPTGPQHF; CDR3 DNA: TGTGCCATCAGTGAGTCTGGGACGCCTACCGGGCCCCAGCATTTT
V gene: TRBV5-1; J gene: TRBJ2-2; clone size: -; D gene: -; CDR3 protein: CASSLAVGSSGELFF; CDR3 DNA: TGCGCCAGCAGCTTGGCCGTCGGGTCTAGCGGGGAGCTGTTTTTT
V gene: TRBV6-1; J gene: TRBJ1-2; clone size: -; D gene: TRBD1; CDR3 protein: CASSPTAGGYGYTF; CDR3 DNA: TGTGCCAGCAGTCCCACCGCAGGGGGATATGGCTACACCTTC
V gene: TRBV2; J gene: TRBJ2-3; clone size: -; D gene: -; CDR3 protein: CASPKGVGRTDTQYF; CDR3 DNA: TGTGCCAGCCCTAAGGGGGTAGGGCGTACAGATACGCAGTATTTT
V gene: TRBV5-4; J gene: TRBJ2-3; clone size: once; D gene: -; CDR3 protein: CASSLWGITDTQYF; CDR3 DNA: TGTGCCAGCAGCTTGTGGGGTATCACAGATACGCAGTATTTT
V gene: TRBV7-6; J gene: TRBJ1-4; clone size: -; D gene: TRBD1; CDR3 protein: CASSYGQAGEKLFF; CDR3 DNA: TGTGCCAGCAGCTATGGACAGGCGGGGGAAAAACTGTTTTTT
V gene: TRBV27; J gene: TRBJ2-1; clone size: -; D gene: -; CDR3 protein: CASSSGSHLSNEQFF; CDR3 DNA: TGTGCCAGCAGCTCGGGTAGCCATTTATCTAATGAGCAGTTCTTC
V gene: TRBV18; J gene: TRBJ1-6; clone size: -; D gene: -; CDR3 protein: CASSNPGHQNSYNSPLHF; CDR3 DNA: TGTGCCAGCTCAAACCCGGGACACCAAAACTCCTATAATTCACCCCTCCACTTT
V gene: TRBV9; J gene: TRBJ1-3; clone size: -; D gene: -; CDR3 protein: CASSVGHHSGNTIYF; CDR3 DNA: TGTGCCAGCAGCGTCGGACACCACTCTGGAAACACCATATATTTT
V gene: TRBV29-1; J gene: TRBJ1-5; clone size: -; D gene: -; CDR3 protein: CSVGLWDQPQHF; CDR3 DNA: TGCAGCGTTGGGTTGTGGGATCAGCCCCAGCATTTT
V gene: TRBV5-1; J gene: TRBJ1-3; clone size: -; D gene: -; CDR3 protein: CASTPGGSLASGNTIYF; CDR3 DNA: TGCGCCAGCACCCCCGGGGGCAGTCTGGCCTCTGGAAACACCATATATTTT
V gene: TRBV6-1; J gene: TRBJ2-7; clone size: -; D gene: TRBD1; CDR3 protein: CASSTGTGVYEQYF; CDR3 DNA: TGTGCCAGCAGTACCGGGACAGGCGTCTACGAGCAGTACTTC
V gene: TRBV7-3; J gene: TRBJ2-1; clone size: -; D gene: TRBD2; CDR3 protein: CASSRTSGSPYNEQFF; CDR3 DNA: TGTGCCAGCAGCCGGACTAGCGGGAGCCCCTACAATGAGCAGTTCTTC
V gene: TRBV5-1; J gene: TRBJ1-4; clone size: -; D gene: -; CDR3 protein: CASREAGRTEKLFF; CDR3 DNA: TGCGCCAGCAGGGAGGCAGGCAGAACTGAAAAACTGTTTTTT
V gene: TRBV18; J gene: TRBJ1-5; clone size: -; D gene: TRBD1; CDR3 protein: CASSPQRDRNQPQHF; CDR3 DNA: TGTGCCAGCTCACCACAGAGGGACAGGAATCAGCCCCAGCATTTT
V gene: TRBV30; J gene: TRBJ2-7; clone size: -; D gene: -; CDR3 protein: CAWTRRSAFTYEQYF; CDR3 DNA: TGTGCCTGGACCCGTAGGTCGGCCTTCACCTACGAGCAGTACTTC
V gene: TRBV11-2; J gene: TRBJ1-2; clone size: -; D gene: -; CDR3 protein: CASSLGGGGNYGYTF; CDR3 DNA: TGTGCCAGCAGCTTAGGAGGGGGTGGGAACTATGGCTACACCTTC
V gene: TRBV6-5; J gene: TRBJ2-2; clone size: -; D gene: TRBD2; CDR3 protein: CASSLGLAGTGELFF; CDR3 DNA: TGTGCCAGCAGTCTTGGACTAGCGGGAACCGGGGAGCTGTTTTTT
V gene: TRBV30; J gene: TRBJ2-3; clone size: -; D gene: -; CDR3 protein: CAWETVRGTDTQYF; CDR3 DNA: TGTGCCTGGGAGACCGTACGGGGCACAGATACGCAGTATTTT
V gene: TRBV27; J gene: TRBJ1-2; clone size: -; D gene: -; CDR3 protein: CASSSDRLYGYTF; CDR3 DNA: TGTGCCAGCAGTTCCGACAGACTCTATGGCTACACCTTC
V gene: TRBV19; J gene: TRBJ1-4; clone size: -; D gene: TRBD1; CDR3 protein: CASSPRTGDTEKLFF; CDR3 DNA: TGTGCCAGTAGTCCCCGGACAGGGGACACTGAAAAACTGTTTTTT
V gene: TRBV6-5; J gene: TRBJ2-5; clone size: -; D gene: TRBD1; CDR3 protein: CASSPLRGRETQYF; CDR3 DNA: TGTGCCAGCAGTCCGTTAAGGGGGCGAGAGACCCAGTACTTC
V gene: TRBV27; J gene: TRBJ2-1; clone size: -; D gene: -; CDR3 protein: CASRSTDGYNEQFF; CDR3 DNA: TGTGCCAGCAGAAGTACTGACGGTTACAATGAGCAGTTCTTC
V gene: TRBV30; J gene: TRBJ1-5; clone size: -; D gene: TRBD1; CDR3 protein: CAWTPETGRSNQPQHF; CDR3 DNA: TGTGCCTGGACCCCAGAGACAGGGAGAAGCAATCAGCCCCAGCATTTT
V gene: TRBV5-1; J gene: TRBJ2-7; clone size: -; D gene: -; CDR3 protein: CASSPGDSAYEQYF; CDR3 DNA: TGCGCCAGCAGCCCGGGGGACAGTGCCTACGAGCAGTACTTC
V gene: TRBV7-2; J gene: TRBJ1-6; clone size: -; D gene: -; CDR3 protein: CASSTGHFYNSPLHF; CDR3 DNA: TGTGCCAGCAGCACCGGACACTTCTATAATTCACCCCTCCACTTT
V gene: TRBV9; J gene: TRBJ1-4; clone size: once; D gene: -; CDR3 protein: CASSGSRGGSANEKLFF; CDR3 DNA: TGTGCCAGCAGCGGAAGTAGAGGCGGAAGTGCTAATGAAAAACTGTTTTTT
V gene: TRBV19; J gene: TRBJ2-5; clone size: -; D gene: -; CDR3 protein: CASSINRAQSETQYF; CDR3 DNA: TGTGCCAGTAGTATAAACAGGGCCCAATCGGAGACCCAGTACTTC
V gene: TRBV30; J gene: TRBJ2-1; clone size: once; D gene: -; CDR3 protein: CAWSKGRYNEQFF; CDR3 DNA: TGTGCCTGGAGTAAGGGCAGATACAATGAGCAGTTCTTC
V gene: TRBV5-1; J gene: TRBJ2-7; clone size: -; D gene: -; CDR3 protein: CASSLVTGTYEQYF; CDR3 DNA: TGCGCCAGCAGCTTGGTAACAGGTACCTACGAGCAGTACTTC
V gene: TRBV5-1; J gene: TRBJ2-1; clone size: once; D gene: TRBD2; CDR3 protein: CASSLYSGSFREQFF; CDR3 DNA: TGCGCCAGCAGCTTATATAGCGGGAGTTTCCGTGAGCAGTTCTTC
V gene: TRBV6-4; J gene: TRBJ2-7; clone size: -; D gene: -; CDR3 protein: CASSEGTGSGEQYF; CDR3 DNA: TGTGCCAGCAGTGAGGGTACAGGGTCGGGCGAGCAGTACTTC
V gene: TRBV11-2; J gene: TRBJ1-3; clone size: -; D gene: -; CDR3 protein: CASQMGGRTGNTIYF; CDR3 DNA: TGTGCCTCTCAGATGGGGGGCAGGACTGGAAACACCATATATTTT
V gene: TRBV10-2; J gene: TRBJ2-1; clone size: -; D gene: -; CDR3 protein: CASSSGEEQFF; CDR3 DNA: TGCGCCAGCAGTTCGGGGGAAGAGCAGTTCTTC
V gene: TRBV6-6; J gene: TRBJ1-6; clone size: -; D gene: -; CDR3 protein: CASSRKTSYNSPLHF; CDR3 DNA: TGTGCCAGCAGCCGGAAGACCTCCTATAATTCACCCCTCCACTTT
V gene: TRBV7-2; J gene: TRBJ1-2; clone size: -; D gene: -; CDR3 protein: CASSLAAKSTYGYTF; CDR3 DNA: TGTGCCAGCAGCTTAGCGGCCAAGAGCACCTATGGCTACACCTTC
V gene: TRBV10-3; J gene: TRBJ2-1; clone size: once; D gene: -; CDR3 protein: CAISVLDSSYNEQFF; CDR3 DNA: TGTGCCATCAGTGTTCTGGATAGCTCCTACAATGAGCAGTTCTTC